Following are 24 T cell receptor beta chains from one sample sequenced in a study of control samples from healthy donors and cancer patients. Libraries were prepared by immunoSEQ multiplex PCR; TCRdb keeps only in-frame clonotypes and omits some of them. This sample carries tens of thousands of clones, under 90% of them seen once, and the ten largest clones take around 5.4%. The material sequenced was blood. Receptors originate from a middle-aged man in good health.

This chain joins TRBV11-3 and TRBJ1-1; D is unresolved. Germline V CDR1 and CDR2: SGHNT, YENEEA. Between the trimmed V and J ends, which lost 1 base and 4 bases, there was a span of 10 bases. This CDR3 has 14 residues. The CDR3 here is CASSLALPSTEAFF. Here the CDR3 DNA reads TGTGCCAGCAGCTTAGCTCTCCCATCCACTGAAGCTTTCTTT. The variable domain in full, with the rest retrieved from reference TRBV11-3 and TRBJ1-1, is EAGVVQSPRYKIIEKKQPVAFWCNPISGHNTLYWYLQNLGQGPELLIRYENEEAVDDSQLPKDRFSAERLKGVDSTLKIQPAELGDSAVYLCASSLALPSTEAFFGQGTRLTVV.

This rearrangement joins TRBV6-6 to TRBJ1-1; perhaps TRBD1 as D (6 bases). Trimming stripped 5 bases from V and 3 bases from J, with 19 bases between. CDR3 length: 16 amino acids. Germline lookup yields CDR1 MNHNY and CDR2 SVGAGI (reference sequence). The CDR3 DNA is TGTGCCAGCAGTCTGACAGGAATCGGAAAGCACACTGAAGCTTTCTTT. It specifies CASSLTGIGKHTEAFF.

The chain joins TRBV3-1 (or the pseudogene TRBV3-2) to TRBJ2-7, with no clear D. Germline-derived CDR1 and CDR2 are LGHDT and YNNKEL (reference sequence). The length of the CDR3 is 14 residues. With 1 base removed from V and 0 bases from J, the gap between germline ends came to 7 bases. CDR3 in amino acids: CASSQASGSYEQYF. The CDR3 DNA sequence: TGTGCCAGCAGCCAAGCGTCGGGCTCCTACGAGCAGTACTTC.

This clone was detected once. This chain links TRBV7-9 with TRBJ2-1, with 10 nucleotides matching TRBD2. Germline CDR1 reads SEHNR; CDR2 reads FQNEAQ (reference sequence). The CDR3 has 16 amino acids. J was trimmed by 6 bases and V by 3 bases; bases with no gene match: 8. This CDR3 reads CASSLGSSGGFNEQFF. The CDR3 region has the DNA TGTGCCAGCAGCTTGGGGTCTAGCGGGGGTTTCAATGAGCAGTTCTTC.

This chain uses TRBV7-3 with TRBJ1-6; no clear D gene. Trimming pared 3 bases from V and 13 bases from J, leaving 13 bases between. The CDR3 is made up of 13 amino acids. CDR1 and CDR2 from the germline V gene are SGHTA and FQGTGA. The CDR3 spells CASSLHHLGPLHF. The CDR3 coding sequence is TGTGCCAGCAGCTTGCACCATTTGGGCCCCCTCCACTTT.

The chain joins TRBV5-1 to TRBJ2-7; 12 bases fit TRBD2. The CDR3 is 16 residues long. Germline CDR1 SGHRS, CDR2 YFSETQ. The ends lost 4 bases at V and 5 bases at J; junction bases unmatched: 10. The CDR3 region is CASSRGLAGGMNEQYF. Here the CDR3 DNA reads TGCGCCAGCAGCCGTGGGCTAGCGGGGGGGATGAACGAGCAGTACTTC.

The chain uses TRBV5-1 and TRBJ1-2, with 11 bases fitting TRBD1. V dropped 3 bases and J dropped 7; count of bases not matched to a gene: 5. The CDR3 extends over 14 amino acids. Germline V CDR1 and CDR2: SGHRS, YFSETQ. The CDR3 loop is CASSSGQGASGYTF. The CDR3 coding sequence is TGCGCCAGCAGCTCCGGACAGGGGGCGAGTGGCTACACCTTC.

This clone was seen a single time. The rearrangement joins TRBV19 to TRBJ1-1, with a tentative D call TRBD1 (6 bases). This CDR3 comprises 13 residues. The V gene's germline CDR1 is LNHDA and CDR2 SQIVND (reference sequence). V lost 3 bases and J 6 bases, leaving 11 bases between the germline ends. The CDR3 is CASSIRGGAEAFF. The CDR3 DNA reads TGTGCCAGTAGTATCAGAGGGGGTGCTGAAGCTTTCTTT.

The V and J genes are TRBV7-8 and TRBJ2-1; D is uncertain. The CDR3 extends over 13 amino acids. Germline V gene sequence: CDR1 SGHVS, CDR2 FQNEAQ. V was pared by 3 bases and J by 6 bases, with 9 bases between. The CDR3 DNA is TGTGCCAGCAGCTTCCCGGGCCCCAATGAGCAGTTCTTC. It translates to CASSFPGPNEQFF.

The gene calls are TRBV9 and TRBJ2-3; 8 nucleotides match TRBD2. Trimming took 2 bases from V and 9 from J; bases not matched to a gene: 8. The CDR3 runs 14 residues. CDR1 is SGDLS, CDR2 YYNGEE, per germline. CDR3 in DNA: TGTGCCAGCAGCGTCTCGGGGGGGCTAGACACGCAGTATTTT. Its protein product is CASSVSGGLDTQYF.

The chain carries TRBV5-1 and TRBJ1-2; D ambiguous. This CDR3 spans 18 amino acids. Per the germline V gene, CDR1 is SGHRS and CDR2 is YFSETQ. V was pared by 0 bases and J by 0 bases, with 18 bases between. The CDR3 is CASSLATSRFGANYGYTF. The CDR3 region has the DNA TGCGCCAGCAGCTTGGCTACCTCGCGGTTTGGGGCTAACTATGGCTACACCTTC.

V is TRBV27 and J is TRBJ1-5; no firm D call. This CDR3 has 14 residues. Germline lookup yields CDR1 MNHEY and CDR2 SMNVEV (reference sequence). Trimming left V 3 bases short and J 4 bases short, with 10 bases between. The CDR3 DNA is TGTGCCAGCAGTTTCCCCGGGCCAAATCAGCCCCAGCATTTT. Protein product: CASSFPGPNQPQHF.

Comment on this clone: In the same sample, other DNA sequences code for this CDR3. This sequence joins TRBV5-1 and TRBJ1-5; tentatively, D is TRBD1 (5 bases). V lost 0 bases to trimming and J lost 4 bases, with 5 bases between them. This CDR3 is built from 13 residues. Germline loops: CDR1 SGHRS, CDR2 YFSETQ. The CDR3 sequence: CASSLAGNQPQHF. The DNA for the CDR3 is TGCGCCAGCAGCTTGGCAGGGAATCAGCCCCAGCATTTT.

The chain has TRBV9 and TRBJ2-2, with D possibly TRBD1 on 5 matching bases. The V end lost 4 bases, the J end lost 5 bases, and 12 bases lay between the germline ends. CDR3 length: 14 amino acids. Germline V gives CDR1 SGDLS, CDR2 YYNGEE. CDR3 residues: CASSLEGATGELFF. The CDR3, as DNA: TGTGCCAGCAGCCTCGAAGGGGCGACCGGGGAGCTGTTTTTT.

This rearrangement joins TRBV5-6 to TRBJ1-4, with a possible D match to TRBD1 (6 bases). Between the trimmed V and J ends, which lost 7 bases and 4 bases, there was a span of 17 bases. CDR1 and CDR2 from the germline V gene are SGHDT and YYEEEE. This CDR3 is built from 15 residues. The CDR3 bases are TGTGCCAGCTATCAGATGGGGGCCCATAATGAAAAACTGTTTTTT. Translating it yields CASYQMGAHNEKLFF.

This chain uses TRBV13 with TRBJ1-6, with unresolved D. This CDR3 region has 14 residues. Germline V gene lookup returns CDR1 PRHDT and CDR2 FYEKMQ (reference sequence). The V and J ends lost 8 bases and 6 bases respectively, with 14 bases between them. In DNA, the CDR3 is TGTGCCAGCGCTCTACAGACTAGTAATTCACCCCTCCACTTT. Its translation is CASALQTSNSPLHF.

CDR3: CASSATSDPYNEQFF. CDR3 DNA: TGCGCCAGCAGCGCAACTAGCGACCCCTACAATGAGCAGTTCTTC. The chain uses TRBV4-1 and TRBJ2-1; 7 bases are shared with TRBD2. The length of the CDR3 is 15 residues. Germline CDR1 MGHRA, CDR2 YSYEKL. V shed 5 bases, J shed 2 bases, and the junction held 6 bases outside the gene matches.

The V gene is TRBV7-9, the J gene TRBJ2-2, with D perhaps being TRBD1 or TRBD2 (5 bases each). The ends were cut back, 1 base at V and 1 base at J, with 19 bases in the middle. This CDR3 is 19 amino acids long. From germline, CDR1 is SEHNR and CDR2 FQNEAQ (reference sequence). Here the CDR3 reads CASSLGLGWGTVNTGELFF. The CDR3 region has the DNA TGTGCCAGCAGCTTAGGCCTGGGGTGGGGGACCGTGAACACCGGGGAGCTGTTTTTT.

This rearrangement joins TRBV11-3 to TRBJ2-5; a possible D gene is TRBD1 (6 bases). The CDR3 contains 15 residues. The V gene's germline CDR1 is SGHNT and CDR2 YENEEA. V dropped 6 bases and J dropped 1 base, with 15 bases sitting between them. In DNA, the CDR3 is TGTGCCAGCAGGGGTGGACAGTCCCGCCAAGAGACCCAGTACTTC. Translating it yields CASRGGQSRQETQYF.

This chain links TRBV18 with TRBJ1-1; 7 bases match TRBD1. The CDR3 has 17 residues. Germline values: CDR1 KGHSH, CDR2 LQKENI. Losses at the gene ends were 4 bases for V and 0 bases for J; bases not matched to a gene: 11. The DNA of the CDR3 is TGTGCCAGCTCACTTCGGACAGGCGGCGGGCTGAACACTGAAGCTTTCTTT. This translates into CASSLRTGGGLNTEAFF. The full variable domain, completed using reference TRBV18 and TRBJ1-1, is NAGVMQNPRHLVRRRGQEARLRCSPMKGHSHVYWYRQLPEEGLKFMVYLQKENIIDESGMPKERFSAEFPKEGPSILRIQQVVRGDSAAYFCASSLRTGGGLNTEAFFGQGTRLTVV.

The chain links TRBV10-3 to TRBJ1-5, with D possibly TRBD1 on 5 matching bases. The CDR3 covers 15 residues. The V end was cut by 4 bases, the J end by 0 bases, with 10 bases between. Germline CDR1 ENHRY, CDR2 SYGVKD. The CDR3 sequence: CAISGGRYSNQPQHF. As DNA, the CDR3 is TGTGCCATCAGTGGGGGACGGTATAGCAATCAGCCCCAGCATTTT.

The chain is built from TRBV29-1 and TRBJ2-5, with D possibly matching TRBD2 (5 bases). Trimming removed 4 bases at V and 0 bases at J, with 9 bases between. CDR1 and CDR2 from the germline V gene are SQVTM and ANQGSEA. The length of the CDR3 is 13 residues. The CDR3 region has the DNA TGCAGCGTTGTGGGAGCGTACCAAGAGACCCAGTACTTC. The encoded protein is CSVVGAYQETQYF.

The rearrangement joins TRBV5-8 to TRBJ2-7; no definite D call. Germline V lookup: CDR1 SGHTS, CDR2 YDEGEE. The ends were cut back, 4 bases at V and 2 bases at J, with 1 base in the middle. The CDR3 is 10 residues long. CDR3 sequence reads: CASSPYEQYF. The CDR3 bases are TGTGCCAGCAGCCCCTACGAGCAGTACTTC. Supplemented by reference TRBV5-8 and TRBJ2-7, the full variable domain reads EAGVTQSPTHLIKTRGQQATLRCSPISGHTSVYWYQQALGLGLQFLLWYDEGEERNRGNFPPRFSGRQFPNYSSELNVNALELEDSALYLCASSPYEQYFGPGTRLTVT.

The sample holds a few counts of this clone. The CDR3 nucleotides read TGTGCCAGCAGCTTAGGGGGGGCGGGGGCGGCTGAAGCTTTCTTT. It specifies CASSLGGAGAAEAFF. This sequence joins TRBV5-8 and TRBJ1-1; D is perhaps TRBD1 (6 bases). V was shortened by 2 bases and J by 6 bases, with 17 bases between the two germline ends. Germline V gives CDR1 SGHTS, CDR2 YDEGEE. The length of the CDR3 is 15 residues.